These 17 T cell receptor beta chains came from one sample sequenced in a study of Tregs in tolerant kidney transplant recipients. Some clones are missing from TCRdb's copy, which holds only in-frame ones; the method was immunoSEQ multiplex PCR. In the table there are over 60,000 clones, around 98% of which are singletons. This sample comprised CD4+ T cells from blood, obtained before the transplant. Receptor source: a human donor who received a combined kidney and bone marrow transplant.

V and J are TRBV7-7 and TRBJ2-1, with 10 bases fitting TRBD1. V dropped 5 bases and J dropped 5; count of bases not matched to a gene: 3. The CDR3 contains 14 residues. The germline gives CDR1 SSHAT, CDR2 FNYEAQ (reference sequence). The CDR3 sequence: CASSTGTGDNEQFF. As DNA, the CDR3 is TGTGCCAGCAGCACCGGGACAGGGGACAATGAGCAGTTCTTC.

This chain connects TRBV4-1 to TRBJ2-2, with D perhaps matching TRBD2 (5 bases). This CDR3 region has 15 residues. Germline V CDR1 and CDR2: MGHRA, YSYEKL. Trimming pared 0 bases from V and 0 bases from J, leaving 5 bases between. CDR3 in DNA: TGCGCCAGCAGCCAAGAGGGAGCGAACACCGGGGAGCTGTTTTTT. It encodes CASSQEGANTGELFF.

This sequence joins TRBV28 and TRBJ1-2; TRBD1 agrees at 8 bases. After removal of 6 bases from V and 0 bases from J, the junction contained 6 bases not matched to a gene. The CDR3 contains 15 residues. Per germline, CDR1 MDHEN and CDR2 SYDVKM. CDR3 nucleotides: TGTGCCAGCAGATCACAGGGGGGAACTAACTATGGCTACACCTTC. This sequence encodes CASRSQGGTNYGYTF.

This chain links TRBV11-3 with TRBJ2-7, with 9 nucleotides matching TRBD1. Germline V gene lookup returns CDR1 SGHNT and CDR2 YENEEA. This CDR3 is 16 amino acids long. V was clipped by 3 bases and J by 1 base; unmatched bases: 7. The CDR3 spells CASSFKAGTGSYEQYF. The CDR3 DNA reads TGTGCCAGCAGCTTTAAAGCAGGGACAGGGTCCTACGAGCAGTACTTC.

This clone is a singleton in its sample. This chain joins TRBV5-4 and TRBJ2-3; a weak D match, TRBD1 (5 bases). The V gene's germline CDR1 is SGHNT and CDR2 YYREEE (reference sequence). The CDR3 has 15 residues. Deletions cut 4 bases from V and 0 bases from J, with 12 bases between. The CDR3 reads CASSARQSSTDTQYF. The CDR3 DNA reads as TGTGCCAGCAGCGCCAGACAGTCAAGCACAGATACGCAGTATTTT.

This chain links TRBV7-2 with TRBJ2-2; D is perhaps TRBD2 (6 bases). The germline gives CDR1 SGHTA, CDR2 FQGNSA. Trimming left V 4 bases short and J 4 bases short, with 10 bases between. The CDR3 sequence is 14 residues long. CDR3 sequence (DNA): TGTGCCAGCAGCTCACGGGGGATCACCGGGGAGCTGTTTTTT. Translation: CASSSRGITGELFF.

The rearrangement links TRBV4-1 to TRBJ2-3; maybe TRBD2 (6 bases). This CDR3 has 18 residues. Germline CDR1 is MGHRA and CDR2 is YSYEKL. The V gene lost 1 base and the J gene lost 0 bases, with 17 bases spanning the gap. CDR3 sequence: CASSQAFSAGTSTDTQYF. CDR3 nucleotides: TGCGCCAGCAGCCAAGCTTTCTCGGCGGGGACTAGCACAGATACGCAGTATTTT.

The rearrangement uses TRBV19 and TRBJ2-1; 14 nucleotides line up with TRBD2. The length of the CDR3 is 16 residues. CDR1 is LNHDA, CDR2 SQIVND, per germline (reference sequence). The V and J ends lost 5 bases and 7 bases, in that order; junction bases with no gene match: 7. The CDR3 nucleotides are TGTGCCAGTAGTCCTAGACTAGCGGGAGGGCCGAATGAGCAGTTCTTC. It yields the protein CASSPRLAGGPNEQFF.

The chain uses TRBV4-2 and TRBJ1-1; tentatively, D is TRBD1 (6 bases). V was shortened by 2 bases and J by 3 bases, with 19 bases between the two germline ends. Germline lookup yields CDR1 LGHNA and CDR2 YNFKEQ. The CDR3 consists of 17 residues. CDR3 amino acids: CASSQYDVPQGYTEAFF. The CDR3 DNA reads TGTGCCAGCAGCCAATACGACGTCCCACAGGGTTACACTGAAGCTTTCTTT.

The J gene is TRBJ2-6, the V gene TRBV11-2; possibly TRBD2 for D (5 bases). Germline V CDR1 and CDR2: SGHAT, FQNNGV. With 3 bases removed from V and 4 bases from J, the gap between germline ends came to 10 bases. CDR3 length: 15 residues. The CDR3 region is CASSLVAGGANVLTF. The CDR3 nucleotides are TGTGCCAGCAGCTTGGTCGCGGGCGGGGCCAACGTCCTGACTTTC.

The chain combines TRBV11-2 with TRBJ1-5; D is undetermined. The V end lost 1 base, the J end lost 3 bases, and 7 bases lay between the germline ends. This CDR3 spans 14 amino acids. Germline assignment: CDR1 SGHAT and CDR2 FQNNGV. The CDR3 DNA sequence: TGTGCCAGCAGCTTAGGCCAGTTCAATCAGCCCCAGCATTTT. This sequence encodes CASSLGQFNQPQHF.

The CDR3 sequence is CATSRDRVWQPQHF. The DNA of the CDR3 is TGTGCCACCAGCAGGGACAGGGTTTGGCAGCCCCAGCATTTT. The chain combines TRBV15 with TRBJ1-5; 8 nucleotides align to TRBD1. The junction had 5 bases not matched to a gene; V was cut back by 3 bases and J by 7 bases. Per germline, CDR1 LNHNV and CDR2 YYDKDF (reference sequence). This CDR3 has 14 residues.

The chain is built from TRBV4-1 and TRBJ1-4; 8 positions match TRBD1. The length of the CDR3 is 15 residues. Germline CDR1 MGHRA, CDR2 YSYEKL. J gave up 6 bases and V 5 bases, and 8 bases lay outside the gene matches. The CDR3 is CASSLSTGEYEKLFF. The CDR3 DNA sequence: TGCGCCAGCAGCTTATCGACAGGGGAATATGAAAAACTGTTTTTT.

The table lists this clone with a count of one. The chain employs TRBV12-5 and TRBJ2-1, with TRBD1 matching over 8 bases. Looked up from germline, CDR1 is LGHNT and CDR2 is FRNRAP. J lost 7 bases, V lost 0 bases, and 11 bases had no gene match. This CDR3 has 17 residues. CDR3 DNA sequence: TGTGCTAGTGGTTTGGTAGTGGGGCAGGGGGCACGAAATGAGCAGTTCTTC. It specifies CASGLVVGQGARNEQFF.

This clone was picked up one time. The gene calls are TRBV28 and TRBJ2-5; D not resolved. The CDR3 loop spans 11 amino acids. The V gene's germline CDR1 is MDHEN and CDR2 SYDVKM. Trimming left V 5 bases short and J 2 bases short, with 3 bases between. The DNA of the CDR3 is TGTGCCAGCAGTCTTCAAGAGACCCAGTACTTC. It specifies CASSLQETQYF.

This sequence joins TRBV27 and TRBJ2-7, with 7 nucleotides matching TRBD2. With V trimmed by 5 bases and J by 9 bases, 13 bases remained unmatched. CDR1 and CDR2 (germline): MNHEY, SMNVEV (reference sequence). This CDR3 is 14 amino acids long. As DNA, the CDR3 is TGTGCCAGCAGTCTCATCCCGCTGACGGGGGGGCAGTACTTC. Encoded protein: CASSLIPLTGGQYF.

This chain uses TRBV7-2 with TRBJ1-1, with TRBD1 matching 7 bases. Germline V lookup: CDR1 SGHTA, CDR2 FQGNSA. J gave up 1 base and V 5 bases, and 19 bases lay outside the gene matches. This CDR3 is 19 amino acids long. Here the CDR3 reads CASSPHIVNTGTANTEAFF. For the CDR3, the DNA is TGTGCCAGCAGCCCGCACATTGTCAATACCGGGACAGCGAACACTGAAGCTTTCTTT.